This TCR beta chain stems from a study of T cells in Graves' hyperthyroidism and ophthalmopathy. Study outcomes and limitations: Model output signaled ophthalmopathy a median 6.5 months ahead of onset. Ophthalmopathy was distinguished from stable hyperthyroidism by 13 V-J signatures.

In this sample, this clonotype turned up a few times. Its antigen is undetermined. Graves' hyperthyroidism is called stable when ophthalmopathy does not progress within 18 months. Diagnoses were established using clinical symptoms, serum thyroxine and TRAb, thyroid ultrasound and orbital computed tomography. The CDR3 totals 18 residues. CDR1 and CDR2 (germline): SEHNR, FQNEAQ (reference sequence). The V gene lost 5 bases and the J gene lost 4 bases, with 24 bases spanning the gap. Amplification of TCR beta CDR3 regions used RNA as the template. The HTBI set primed first-round TCR CDR3 RT-PCR. TCRdb itself ran the multiplex PCR reads through MiXCR, one entry per CDR3 protein. The profile covers 750,000 to 950,000 distinct CDR3 sequences, with over 35% appearing a single time and 7.5% to 9.5% taken by the ten largest.

Sequencing was carried out using blood. This receptor was obtained from a man aged 18 to 30 with Graves' hyperthyroidism. The genes are TRBV7-9 and TRBJ1-5; D unresolved. The chain's CDR3 is CASSLGSYSGRLNQPQHF. In DNA, the CDR3 is TGTGCCAGCAGCCTAGGGAGCTATTCGGGGAGGCTTAATCAGCCCCAGCATTTT. The whole variable domain, filled in from reference TRBV7-9 and TRBJ1-5, reads DTGVSQNPRHKITKRGQNVTFRCDPISEHNRLYWYRQTLGQGPEFLTYFQNEAQLEKSRLLSDRFSAERPKGSFSTLEIQRTEQGDSAMYLCASSLGSYSGRLNQPQHFGDGTRLSIL.